These 31 T cell receptor beta chains share one sample of origin, sequenced in a study of CD8+ T cells in alopecia areata. Sequencing used cDNA as its template, made by extracting RNA and reverse transcribing it. Repertoires were generated with immunoSEQ multiplex PCR, while TCRdb's copy carries only in-frame clones and drops some. The sample comprises roughly 120,000 clones, about 50% of which are singletons, and 0.46% rests with the top ten. The sample's treatment: oral pan-JAK inhibitor, 5-10 mg twice daily. The sequencing used CD4+ T cells sorted from blood, collected at week 4, from a patient treated with tofacitinib. The source of these receptors is a human donor with alopecia areata.

The chain recombines TRBV5-1 with TRBJ2-6; no clear D. This CDR3 has 14 residues. The V and J ends lost 0 bases and 9 bases respectively, with 10 bases between them. The germline V gene encodes CDR1 SGHRS and CDR2 YFSETQ. In DNA form, the CDR3 reads TGCGCCAGCAGCTTGGGACCGACTCTCAACGTCCTGACTTTC. It codes for CASSLGPTLNVLTF.

This sequence joins TRBV10-2 and TRBJ1-1, with no clear D. The V end lost 4 bases, the J end lost 1 base, and 4 bases lay between the germline ends. This CDR3 spans 12 amino acids. The germline gives CDR1 WSHSY, CDR2 SAAADI. CDR3 in amino acids: CASSAGNTEAFF. The DNA for the CDR3 is TGCGCCAGCAGTGCGGGGAACACTGAAGCTTTCTTT.

As concerns this clone: The same CDR3 arises from other DNA sequences in this sample as well. The chain has TRBV5-1 and TRBJ2-7; D is uncertain. The V gene's germline CDR1 is SGHRS and CDR2 YFSETQ. With 0 bases removed from V and 4 bases from J, the gap between germline ends came to 11 bases. The CDR3 has 14 amino acids. The CDR3 bases are TGCGCCAGCAGCTTGGTCGTTCAGCCTTACGAGCAGTACTTC. Translated: CASSLVVQPYEQYF.

V gene TRBV5-1 combines with J gene TRBJ2-7; 10 bases fit TRBD2. There are 16 residues in the CDR3. The germline CDR1 and CDR2 sequences are SGHRS and YFSETQ. Unmatched junction bases numbered 7, after V lost 1 base and J lost 3 bases. Here the CDR3 DNA reads TGCGCCAGCAGCTTGCGAGCGGGAGGGTCCTTCTACGAGCAGTACTTC. Amino acids: CASSLRAGGSFYEQYF. The full variable domain, rest sourced from reference TRBV5-1 and TRBJ2-7, is KAGVTQTPRYLIKTRGQQVTLSCSPISGHRSVSWYQQTPGQGLQFLFEYFSETQRNKGNFPGRFSGRQFSNSRSEMNVSTLELGDSALYLCASSLRAGGSFYEQYFGPGTRLTVT.

The V gene is TRBV7-2, the J gene TRBJ1-2; 8 nucleotides match TRBD1. The length of the CDR3 is 16 residues. Germline CDR1 is SGHTA and CDR2 is FQGNSA. The ends lost 4 bases at V and 7 bases at J; junction bases unmatched: 14. CDR3 region: CASSSRTGQMQLGYTF. The CDR3 DNA is TGTGCCAGCAGCTCCCGGACAGGGCAGATGCAACTTGGCTACACCTTC.

This clone was seen only once. This sequence joins TRBV29-1 and TRBJ1-1; 7 bases align to TRBD1. The CDR3 has 13 residues. Germline V gene data show CDR1 as SQVTM and CDR2 as ANQGSEA. The J segment lost 0 bases and the V segment lost 8 bases, leaving 6 bases of the junction unmatched. The CDR3 here is CSLRDSMNTEAFF. The CDR3 DNA follows: TGCAGCCTCAGGGACAGCATGAACACTGAAGCTTTCTTT.

The chain's CDR3 is CASSLDGAGEQYF. The CDR3 nucleotides read TGTGCCAGCAGCTTAGACGGGGCCGGGGAGCAGTACTTC. The V call is TRBV7-9, the J call TRBJ2-7; either TRBD1 or TRBD2 may fit D (5 bases each). The germline V gene encodes CDR1 SEHNR and CDR2 FQNEAQ (reference sequence). V gave up 1 base and J gave up 7 bases, with 11 bases separating them. This CDR3 contains 13 residues.

This chain uses TRBV9 with TRBJ1-5; the D is unclear. Germline V gene data show CDR1 as SGDLS and CDR2 as YYNGEE. V shed 2 bases and J shed 3 bases, with 6 bases lying between them. The CDR3 length is 13 residues. The CDR3 DNA is TGTGCCAGCAGCGTGGGTCCCAATCAGCCCCAGCATTTT. Translating gives CASSVGPNQPQHF.

The V gene is TRBV6-5, the J gene TRBJ1-2; no reliable D call. CDR3 length: 12 amino acids. The V and J ends lost 4 bases and 8 bases respectively, with 11 bases between them. Germline CDR1 is MNHEY and CDR2 is SVGAGI. The CDR3 DNA follows: TGTGCCAGCAGTTTGGACGGCAGGGGCTACACCTTC. Its translation is CASSLDGRGYTF.

V usage is TRBV30 and J usage is TRBJ1-2, with 8 bases fitting TRBD1. Germline V gene sequence: CDR1 GTSNPN, CDR2 SVGIG (reference sequence). The CDR3 is 14 residues long. The junction had 8 bases not matched to a gene; V was cut back by 3 bases and J by 5 bases. CDR3 residues: CAWRLGTGTYGYTF. As DNA, the CDR3 is TGTGCCTGGAGACTAGGGACAGGAACTTATGGCTACACCTTC.

The chain carries TRBV29-1 and TRBJ2-2; the D gene is possibly TRBD2 (5 bases). Trimming removed 7 bases from V and 6 bases from J, with 9 bases in between. Germline V CDR1 and CDR2: SQVTM, ANQGSEA. This CDR3 has 11 amino acids. Here the CDR3 reads CSGGNAGELFF. The DNA of the CDR3 is TGCAGCGGAGGGAATGCCGGGGAGCTGTTTTTT.

The V gene is TRBV29-1, the J gene TRBJ1-2, with 7 bases that match TRBD1. This CDR3 comprises 15 residues. Germline V gene sequence: CDR1 SQVTM, CDR2 ANQGSEA. Trimming took 5 bases from V and 6 from J; bases not matched to a gene: 15. CDR3 bases: TGCAGCGTTCCTCCTTCCATGGACAGGCCCGATGGCTACACCTTC. This sequence encodes CSVPPSMDRPDGYTF.

The chain couples TRBV5-6 to TRBJ2-3; 10 bases are shared with TRBD2. V was pared by 4 bases and J by 3 bases, with 8 bases of the junction left unmatched. CDR1 is SGHDT and CDR2 is YYEEEE in the germline V gene. CDR3 length equals 16 residues. The CDR3 DNA reads TGTGCCAGCAGCCTACCGACTAGCGGGCAAACAGATACGCAGTATTTT. Its protein product is CASSLPTSGQTDTQYF.

This clone was seen a few times. The chain carries TRBV15 and TRBJ2-2, with 7 bases fitting TRBD1. Germline CDR1 and CDR2: LNHNV and YYDKDF (reference sequence). With V trimmed by 4 bases and J by 2 bases, 4 bases remained unmatched. This CDR3 is 15 amino acids long. This chain's CDR3 is CATSTDRENTGELFF. For the CDR3, the DNA is TGTGCCACCAGCACCGACAGGGAAAACACCGGGGAGCTGTTTTTT.

The J gene is TRBJ1-2, the V gene TRBV5-5; a weak D match, TRBD1 (5 bases). Germline assignment: CDR1 SGHKS and CDR2 YYEKEE (reference sequence). V dropped 4 bases and J dropped 2 bases, with 9 bases sitting between them. This CDR3 contains 13 residues. CDR3 amino acids: CASSPGLNYGYTF. CDR3 in DNA: TGTGCCAGCAGCCCGGGACTGAACTATGGCTACACCTTC.

The chain uses TRBV29-1 and TRBJ2-3; no firm D call. Trimming stripped 4 bases from V and 0 bases from J, with 11 bases between. Germline CDR1 and CDR2: SQVTM and ANQGSEA. This CDR3 comprises 14 residues. The CDR3 nucleotides are TGCAGCGTTGTGAGAGCCACCAGCACAGATACGCAGTATTTT. It yields the protein CSVVRATSTDTQYF.

The gene calls are TRBV30 and TRBJ2-3; D ambiguous. This CDR3 is 13 amino acids long. V was pared by 4 bases and J by 8 bases, with 16 bases between. Germline values: CDR1 GTSNPN, CDR2 SVGIG (reference sequence). The CDR3 protein is CAWTPSPPVTQYF. DNA for the CDR3: TGTGCCTGGACTCCCTCACCCCCTGTTACGCAGTATTTT. Supplemented by reference TRBV30 and TRBJ2-3, the full variable domain reads SQTIHQWPATLVQPVGSPLSLECTVEGTSNPNLYWYRQAAGRGLQLLFYSVGIGQISSEVPQNLSASRPQDRQFILSSKKLLLSDSGFYLCAWTPSPPVTQYFGPGTRLTVL.

This clone occurred once. V usage is TRBV7-3 and J usage is TRBJ1-2; D unresolved. The CDR3 spans 13 residues. Germline CDR1 and CDR2: SGHTA and FQGTGA. With 4 bases removed from V and 6 bases from J, the gap between germline ends came to 12 bases. The CDR3 here is CASSSFGRDGYTF. DNA of the CDR3: TGTGCCAGCAGCTCATTCGGGAGGGATGGCTACACCTTC.

This clone was seen more than once but under ten times. The chain employs TRBV11-2 and TRBJ1-2, with 7 bases aligning to TRBD1. Trimming took 5 bases from V and 7 from J; bases not matched to a gene: 4. This CDR3 region has 12 residues. Germline-derived CDR1 and CDR2 are SGHAT and FQNNGV. CDR3 in amino acids: CASSPSGGGYTF. CDR3 bases: TGTGCCAGCAGCCCCTCAGGGGGTGGCTACACCTTC.

The chain combines TRBV5-6 with TRBJ2-1; no firm D call. Germline values: CDR1 SGHDT, CDR2 YYEEEE. The CDR3 spans 14 residues. With 6 bases removed from V and 0 bases from J, the gap between germline ends came to 10 bases. For the CDR3, the DNA is TGTGCCAGCATATCAGGTACCTCCTACAATGAGCAGTTCTTC. This translates into CASISGTSYNEQFF.

This clone showed up just a few times. V is TRBV2 and J is TRBJ2-7; TRBD2 matches 12 bases. Germline trimming cut 6 bases from V and 6 bases from J; bases unmatched to any gene: 6. Germline V gene data show CDR1 as SNHLY and CDR2 as FYNNEI. There are 14 residues in the CDR3. CDR3 DNA: TGTGCCAGCAGCGAGACTAGCGGGGGTCCCGAGCAGTACTTC. Translating gives CASSETSGGPEQYF.

The V call is TRBV30, the J call TRBJ2-1; 8 positions agree with TRBD2. J was trimmed by 3 bases and V by 2 bases; bases with no gene match: 6. Germline CDR1 and CDR2: GTSNPN and SVGIG (reference sequence). The length of the CDR3 is 15 residues. This CDR3 reads CAWSSLAALYNEQFF. The CDR3 bases are TGTGCCTGGAGTTCACTAGCGGCCCTCTACAATGAGCAGTTCTTC.

The chain employs TRBV6-1 and TRBJ2-7; D gene unclear. Germline V gene sequence: CDR1 MNHNS, CDR2 SASEGT. The CDR3 is 13 amino acids. V dropped 2 bases and J dropped 4 bases, with 9 bases sitting between them. The CDR3 loop is CASSEMGRYEQYF. The CDR3 DNA reads TGTGCCAGCAGTGAAATGGGAAGATACGAGCAGTACTTC.

The V gene is TRBV30, the J gene TRBJ2-7; TRBD1 is a possible D gene (5 bases). Trimming removed 3 bases from V and 5 bases from J, with 11 bases in between. The CDR3 has 12 residues. The germline gives CDR1 GTSNPN, CDR2 SVGIG (reference sequence). Here the CDR3 reads CAWRQGIHEQYF. The CDR3 nucleotides are TGTGCCTGGAGGCAGGGTATCCACGAGCAGTACTTC.

The chain links TRBV7-2 to TRBJ2-7; D may be TRBD1 (6 bases). Germline V gene data show CDR1 as SGHTA and CDR2 as FQGNSA. Trimming took 5 bases from V and 3 from J, leaving 20 bases between them. The CDR3 covers 16 residues. CDR3 sequence reads: CASSPRRGGANYEQYF. The CDR3 coding sequence is TGTGCCAGCAGCCCCCGTCGAGGGGGAGCCAACTACGAGCAGTACTTC.

This clone has just a few counts. This chain connects TRBV29-1 to TRBJ2-1; 8 bases are a match to TRBD1. Per germline, CDR1 SQVTM and CDR2 ANQGSEA. This CDR3 region has 15 residues. V was pared by 7 bases and J by 2 bases, with 10 bases of the junction left unmatched. The CDR3 bases are TGCAGCGCCTGGGATCCGGGACAGGCCTACAATGAGCAGTTCTTC. It translates to CSAWDPGQAYNEQFF.

The genes are TRBV29-1 and TRBJ2-5, with 10 bases that match TRBD1. Looked up from germline, CDR1 is SQVTM and CDR2 is ANQGSEA. This CDR3 comprises 15 residues. V lost 7 bases, J lost 0 bases, and 8 bases stayed unmatched. CDR3 residues: CSAGQGVMYQETQYF. The CDR3 DNA sequence: TGCAGCGCCGGACAGGGGGTGATGTACCAAGAGACCCAGTACTTC. The full variable domain, in which reference TRBV29-1 and TRBJ2-5 provide the parts outside the CDR3, is SAVISQKPSRDICQRGTSLTIQCQVDSQVTMMFWYRQQPGQSLTLIATANQGSEATYESGFVIDKFPISRPNLTFSTLTVSNMSPEDSSIYLCSAGQGVMYQETQYFGPGTRLLVL.

The chain uses TRBV5-4 and TRBJ2-3; TRBD2 matches 7 bases. Looked up from germline, CDR1 is SGHNT and CDR2 is YYREEE (reference sequence). J lost 0 bases, V lost 4 bases, and 11 bases had no gene match. This CDR3 has 17 amino acids. CDR3 sequence reads: CASSPGGGRESTDTQYF. The CDR3 region has the DNA TGTGCCAGCAGCCCGGGGGGAGGAAGAGAAAGCACAGATACGCAGTATTTT.

The chain has TRBV19 and TRBJ1-1, with D hard to call. CDR1 and CDR2 from the germline V gene are LNHDA and SQIVND (reference sequence). The CDR3 loop spans 14 amino acids. V lost 4 bases, J lost 3 bases, and 12 bases lay in between. The CDR3 DNA follows: TGTGCCAGTAGTACCCCTAAGGTGGACACTGAAGCTTTCTTT. This codes for CASSTPKVDTEAFF.

The chain carries TRBV7-9 and TRBJ2-7, with TRBD1 matching over 9 bases. The J segment lost 4 bases and the V segment lost 2 bases, leaving 6 bases of the junction unmatched. Germline CDR1 is SEHNR and CDR2 is FQNEAQ (reference sequence). This CDR3 has 15 residues. The CDR3 here is CASSLPGQGLYEQYF. The CDR3 DNA reads as TGTGCCAGCAGCTTACCGGGACAGGGTTTATACGAGCAGTACTTC.

There are a few counts of this clone. CDR3 sequence: CSVAQGPNSPLHF. The DNA of the CDR3 is TGCAGCGTTGCTCAGGGGCCGAATTCACCCCTCCACTTT. This rearrangement joins TRBV29-1 to TRBJ1-6; tentative D call: TRBD1 (6 bases). Trimming shortened V by 4 bases and J by 7 bases, and 11 bases separated the two germline ends. The CDR3 is 13 residues long. Germline CDR1 reads SQVTM; CDR2 reads ANQGSEA.